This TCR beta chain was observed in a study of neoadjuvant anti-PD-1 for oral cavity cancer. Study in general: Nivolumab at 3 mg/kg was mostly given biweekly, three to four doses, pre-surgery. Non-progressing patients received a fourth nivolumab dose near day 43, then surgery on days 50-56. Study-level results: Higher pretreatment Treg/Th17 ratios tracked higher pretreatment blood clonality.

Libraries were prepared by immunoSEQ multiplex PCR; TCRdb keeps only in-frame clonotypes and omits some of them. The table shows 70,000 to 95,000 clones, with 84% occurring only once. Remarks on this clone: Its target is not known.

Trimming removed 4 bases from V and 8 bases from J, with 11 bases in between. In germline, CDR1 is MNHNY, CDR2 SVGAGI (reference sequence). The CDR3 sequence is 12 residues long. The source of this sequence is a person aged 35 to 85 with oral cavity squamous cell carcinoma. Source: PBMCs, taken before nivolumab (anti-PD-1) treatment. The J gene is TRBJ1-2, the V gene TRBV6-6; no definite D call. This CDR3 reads CASSWLAGGYTF. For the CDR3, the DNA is TGTGCCAGCAGTTGGTTGGCGGGGGGCTACACCTTC.